The present T cell receptor (beta chain) was sequenced within a study of shared clonotypes between healthy human individuals (TCRdb year 2020). About the full investigation: A couple of women and a few men aged 18 to 49 years were included in the cohort. For each donor, CD4 naive and CD4 memory were each run on three plates, CD8 naive on two plates, and CD8 memory on one plate. To estimate repertoire size and how much clonotypes are shared between individuals, the study performed deep sequencing of blood TCR repertoires from about 5 healthy adults. To increase sequencing depth and limit assay-specific biases, TCR repertoire library preparation and sequencing were carried out by different laboratories using diverse techniques. Between about 0.9 and 8.9 billion PBMCs per donor were obtained by leukapheresis. Summary of the overall study and its limitations: About 5% of naive CD4, 3.5% of naive CD8, roughly 2.4% of memory CD4, and about 0.4% of memory CD8 clonotypes were shared across a few donors. Larger estimated clonotype richness was generally found for naive subsets than for memory subsets. Clonotypes shared by all four sorted-subset donors showed higher generation probabilities than non-shared clonotypes. Pairwise subsampling led to the expectation that sequencing depth would affect the degree of clonotype sharing among donors. Because the study included only a small number of donors, the genetic and exposure-history diversity represented was limited. Sampling was restricted to blood, and TCR repertoires in tissue are likely to differ from TCR repertoires in blood. Incomplete sequencing was indicated by rarefaction of sorted-subset datasets, despite the large sequencing depth.

Using the deep immunoSEQ assay, multiplex PCR amplified TCR CDR3 regions from genomic DNA. Genomic DNA extracted from each cell subset was distributed evenly over all wells of several immunoSEQ 96-well plates, and each plate served as one replicate. For sorted subsets, about 200 ng genomic DNA, equal to about 30,000 T cell genomes, was loaded into each replicate PCR. The purified libraries were quantified using a Qubit 3.0 fluorometer, sized with a Bioanalyzer 2100, and then quantified again using the KAPA Library Quantification kit. A separate single-read 150-cycle Illumina NextSeq 550 flow cell was used to sequence each immunoSEQ 96-well plate. The original methods were these. Because the immunoSEQ output included only junctional sequences and no quality scores, the filtering could not be the same as the filtering used for full-length reads. Sequences were annotated with PyIR, a Python wrapper for IgBLAST v1.9, and V/J genes and CDR3 were assigned using IMGT germline references. Reads were removed for weak V/J assignments (E-value above 1e-6), missing CDR3, stop codons, out-of-frame junctions, or ambiguous translated residues. V3J clonotypes were defined as sequences sharing the same inferred V gene, J gene, and CDR3 amino acid sequence. Percentage overlap between repertoires was computed as shared unique clonotypes divided by the size of the smaller repertoire. RTK rarefaction, the Chao1 estimator, and Recon v2.1 estimates of unobserved clonotypes were used to assess repertoire richness. Generation probabilities for all TCRbeta clonotypes obtained by the gDNA method from a few donors were computed using OLGA. In its TCRdb copy, this immuneACCESS table keeps in-frame sequences only and misses some clones. Where compared with another copy, unresolved V genes explain less than half of these, and the others have no known cause. That table supplies the V and J calls and clone size; D and trimming were determined from the DNA. The sample records about 980,000 clones, around 80% of which are singletons. The ten largest clones take up approximately 1.5% of the sample.

Remarks on this clone: The antigen this receptor binds is unknown. Base qualities are not at hand, and no much larger clone is one base apart.

CDR1 ENHRY and CDR2 SYGVKD were looked up in the germline V gene. The CDR3 numbers 14 residues from cysteine through phenylalanine. Left in the record is the CDR3 DNA by itself, 42 bases read in frame from the first base. V drops 7 bases and J drops 1 base, leaving 13 bases in between. Healthy HIV-negative adults with no recently reported acute infections or vaccinations were included as donors. All donors were Caucasian adults living in Nashville, Tennessee, USA. CD4+ T cells were enriched by magnetic negative selection; naive cells were then positively selected on CD45RA, and the negative fraction formed the memory subset. After blood collection by leukapheresis, PBMCs were isolated using Ficoll-Histopaque density gradient centrifugation and then cryopreserved in the vapor phase of liquid nitrogen. Analytical flow cytometry was used to check the purity and quantity of each magnetically sorted T cell population. From each sorted fraction, genomic DNA was isolated and quantified by UV absorbance on a Nanodrop 2000c.

This chain joins TRBV10-3 to TRBJ1-1; perhaps TRBD1 is the D gene, with 5 bases matching. The sample comprised memory CD4+ T cells sorted from blood. The cell subset or site tag for this specimen amounts to: CD45RA-negative fraction. This sequence was found in a man younger than 35 in good health. The DNA reads TGTGCCATCAAGCCGAGGGGCGAGAACACTGAAGCTTTCTTT. Protein translation: CAIKPRGENTEAFF.